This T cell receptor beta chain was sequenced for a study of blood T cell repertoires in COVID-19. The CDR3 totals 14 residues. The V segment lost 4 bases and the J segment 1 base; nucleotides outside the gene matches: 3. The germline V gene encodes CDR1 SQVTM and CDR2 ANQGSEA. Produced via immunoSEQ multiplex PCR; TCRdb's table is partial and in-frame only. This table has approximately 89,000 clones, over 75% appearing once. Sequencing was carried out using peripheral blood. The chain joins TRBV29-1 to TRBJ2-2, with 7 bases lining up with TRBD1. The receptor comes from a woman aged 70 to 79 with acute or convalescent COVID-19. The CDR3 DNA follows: TGCAGCGTTGCGGGGACAGAGAACACCGGGGAGCTGTTTTTT. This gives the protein CSVAGTENTGELFF.